The rows below give T cell receptor beta chains drawn from one sample of a study of blood T cells in healthy people across ages. TCRdb independently ran MiXCR on the 5' RACE reads; one entry per CDR3 protein. The table lists about 1.5 million distinct CDR3 sequences, roughly two fifths of them singletons, with roughly 3.7% in the top ten. Material for sequencing was blood. The source of these receptors is a woman aged 18-29 years in good health. Each CDR3 is given with its conserved first and last residue. D genes are given only for firm matches. Rows may omit the clone size; those that give it use once, few, many or a size class.

CDR3nt,CDR3aa,len,j_gene,v_gene,abundance,d_gene
.,CASTFGPGYEQYF,13,TRBJ2-7,TRBV5-8,.,.
TGTGCCAGCAGATTCGACAGGGGTTACGCAGATACGCAGTATTTT,CASRFDRGYADTQYF,15,TRBJ2-3,TRBV5-6,once,TRBD1
TGCGCCAGCAGCGGTCCTCTGCGGGGCACTGAAGCTTTCTTT,CASSGPLRGTEAFF,14,TRBJ1-1,TRBV4-1,few,.
TGTGCCAGCAGCTCGGGAGGGGGCTCTGGCTACACCTTC,CASSSGGGSGYTF,13,TRBJ1-2,TRBV7-8,.,TRBD1
TGCGCCAGCAGCCCCCTTTCTGGGGGCTTCTATGGCTACACCTTC,CASSPLSGGFYGYTF,15,TRBJ1-2,TRBV4-3,few,.
TGCGCCAGCAGCAAACAGACGGCCGTGAACGAGCAGTACTTC,CASSKQTAVNEQYF,14,TRBJ2-7,TRBV4-1,.,.
TGTGCCAGCAGCTTTGAGCCCCCAGACAGGCCGTCGCACGGCTACACCTTC,CASSFEPPDRPSHGYTF,17,TRBJ1-2,TRBV7-9,few,.
TGTGCCAGCAGAGGAAAGCGGGAGTCCTACGAGCAGTACTTC,CASRGKRESYEQYF,14,TRBJ2-7,TRBV6-5,few,TRBD2
TGTGCCAGCAGCCTCCAGCCGGGACCCTTCTATGGCTACACCTTC,CASSLQPGPFYGYTF,15,TRBJ1-2,TRBV3-1,.,.
TGTGCCAGCAGCTTAGAAAGACTCGCCCGTGAGACCCAGTACTTC,CASSLERLARETQYF,15,TRBJ2-5,TRBV7-2,.,.
TGTGCCAGCAGCCCTCGGACAGGGCCCCAGTACTTC,CASSPRTGPQYF,12,TRBJ2-5,TRBV12-3/TRBV12-4,few,TRBD1
TGCGCCAGCAGCCAGCTCTTTTTTGGGACAGGGAACCCCGGGGAGCTGTTTTTT,CASSQLFFGTGNPGELFF,18,TRBJ2-2,TRBV4-3,few,TRBD1
TGTGCCAGCAGTGTGCGGGACAGGGAAGAGACCCAGTACTTC,CASSVRDREETQYF,14,TRBJ2-5,TRBV28,.,TRBD1